The TCR beta chain under discussion was sequenced for a study of blood T cell repertoires in COVID-19. Turning to the study itself: The origin of the acute and convalescent COVID-19 samples was the United States, Italy and Spain.

Clones were read by immunoSEQ multiplex PCR, and TCRdb kept only the in-frame ones, dropping some. The table includes about 12,000 clones, more than 75% detected once. The V gene end was trimmed by 8 bases and the J gene end by 5 bases; junction bases not matched to a gene: 12. From germline, CDR1 is SGHRS and CDR2 YFSETQ. The CDR3 has 14 residues. The chain has TRBV5-1 and TRBJ2-7, with 8 bases identical to TRBD2. The clonotype comes from a man between 70 and 80 years old with active COVID-19. Sequenced material: peripheral blood. CDR3 residues: CASLSGTSSDEQYF. The CDR3 DNA sequence: TGCGCCAGTCTCTCCGGGACTAGTTCTGACGAGCAGTACTTC.